This entry lists 32 T cell receptor beta chains sequenced from one sample in a study of shared clonotypes between healthy human individuals. Libraries were prepared by immunoSEQ multiplex PCR; TCRdb keeps only in-frame clonotypes and omits some of them. The sample lists some 2.3 million clones; roughly 93% were seen once. The sequenced sample consisted of naive CD4+ T cells from PBMCs. The subset was: CD45RA+ positively selected. Receptor source: a man younger than 30 in good health. Some clones in this sample may be carry-over from other donors' samples.

This chain links TRBV13 with TRBJ2-7; 7 nucleotides match TRBD2. This CDR3 has 14 residues. Trimming cost V 5 bases and J 7 bases; bases outside gene matches: 11. Germline V gene data show CDR1 as PRHDT and CDR2 as FYEKMQ (reference sequence). The CDR3 DNA reads as TGTGCCAGCAGCCCATTTACAGGAGCGGGGGAGCAGTACTTC. Translation gives CASSPFTGAGEQYF.

The chain carries TRBV7-3 and TRBJ1-1, with D unclear. Trimming removed 2 bases at V and 1 base at J, with 11 bases between. The germline gives CDR1 SGHTA, CDR2 FQGTGA. The CDR3 length is 15 residues. The chain's CDR3 is CASSLLQAANTEAFF. Here the CDR3 DNA reads TGTGCCAGCAGCTTACTCCAGGCGGCGAACACTGAAGCTTTCTTT.

V and J are TRBV29-1 and TRBJ1-5; D remains ambiguous. The CDR3 consists of 13 residues. V dropped 5 bases and J dropped 1 base, with 9 bases sitting between them. Looked up from germline, CDR1 is SQVTM and CDR2 is ANQGSEA. CDR3 protein: CSVKVGSNQPQHF. The CDR3 region has the DNA TGCAGCGTTAAAGTAGGAAGCAATCAGCCCCAGCATTTT.

This CDR3 reads CASSEGTGIQPQHF. CDR3 coding DNA: TGTGCCAGCAGTGAAGGGACAGGGATTCAGCCCCAGCATTTT. The chain carries TRBV6-1 and TRBJ1-5, with 8 nucleotides matching TRBD1. This CDR3 is 14 amino acids long. Germline values: CDR1 MNHNS, CDR2 SASEGT. V shed 1 base and J 6 bases; nucleotides not matched to a gene: 2.

This rearrangement joins TRBV19 to TRBJ1-5, with TRBD1 matching 12 bases. CDR1 LNHDA and CDR2 SQIVND come from the germline V gene (reference sequence). This CDR3 has 19 amino acids. V lost 2 bases, J lost 3 bases, and 11 bases stayed unmatched. The CDR3 DNA is TGTGCCAGTAGTATACTACCGGGACAGGGGGCCAGAGTCAATCAGCCCCAGCATTTT. It codes for CASSILPGQGARVNQPQHF.

The chain couples TRBV6-5 to TRBJ1-1; 7 nucleotides align to TRBD1. CDR1 is MNHEY, CDR2 SVGAGI, per germline. The trim removed 5 bases at V and 11 bases at J, leaving 17 bases unmatched. CDR3 length: 15 residues. The DNA of the CDR3 is TGTGCCAGCAGTCCCCCCGGACAGGCAATAAGGCGGGCTTTCTTT. This translates into CASSPPGQAIRRAFF.

This chain uses TRBV28 with TRBJ2-1, with D perhaps TRBD1 (6 bases). V was cut by 6 bases and J by 6 bases, with 12 bases left in between. The CDR3 extends over 13 amino acids. The germline gives CDR1 MDHEN, CDR2 SYDVKM. The CDR3 here is CASSLDRRNEQFF. The CDR3 DNA reads as TGTGCCAGCAGCTTAGACAGGCGCAATGAGCAGTTCTTC.

CDR3 sequence: CASTSPSGTTGDTQYF. The CDR3 coding sequence is TGTGCCAGCACTTCTCCTAGCGGGACGACTGGAGATACGCAGTATTTT. This sequence joins TRBV28 and TRBJ2-3; 9 nucleotides agree with TRBD2. Germline V gene sequence: CDR1 MDHEN, CDR2 SYDVKM. The ends lost 7 bases at V and 5 bases at J; junction bases unmatched: 13. CDR3 length equals 16 residues.

The chain has TRBV27 and TRBJ2-1; TRBD2 agrees at 7 bases. V trimming: 5 bases; J trimming: 8 bases; junction bases outside the gene matches: 6. Germline assignment: CDR1 MNHEY and CDR2 SMNVEV (reference sequence). The CDR3 loop spans 13 amino acids. The DNA for the CDR3 is TGTGCCAGCAGTCGAGCGGGAAGGGATGAGCAGTTCTTC. This sequence encodes CASSRAGRDEQFF.

This chain links TRBV10-3 with TRBJ2-1, with D perhaps matching TRBD1 or TRBD2 (5 bases each). The CDR3 totals 12 residues. Looked up from germline, CDR1 is ENHRY and CDR2 is SYGVKD. The V end lost 10 bases, the J end lost 10 bases, and 17 bases lay between the germline ends. CDR3 nucleotides: TGTGCCACCGGACCTGGGGGTGGAGAGCAGTTCTTC. Translating it yields CATGPGGGEQFF.

The rearrangement links TRBV10-3 to TRBJ1-1; weak D call: TRBD1 (5 bases). Trimming pared 1 base from V and 3 bases from J, leaving 9 bases between. CDR3 size: 14 residues. Germline values: CDR1 ENHRY, CDR2 SYGVKD. The CDR3 loop reads CAISELGVDTEAFF. In nucleotides, the CDR3 is TGTGCCATCAGTGAGTTAGGGGTGGACACTGAAGCTTTCTTT.

V is TRBV10-3 and J is TRBJ1-2; D is ambiguous. V lost 3 bases, J lost 3 bases, and 11 bases lay in between. Germline loops: CDR1 ENHRY, CDR2 SYGVKD. This CDR3 contains 14 residues. CDR3 amino acids: CAISDPGIYYGYTF. CDR3 nucleotide sequence: TGTGCCATCAGTGACCCCGGGATCTACTATGGCTACACCTTC.

The chain links TRBV18 to TRBJ2-3; D gene ambiguous. Germline assignment: CDR1 KGHSH and CDR2 LQKENI. The ends were cut back, 0 bases at V and 0 bases at J, with 10 bases in the middle. CDR3 length equals 16 residues. CDR3 in DNA: TGTGCCAGCTCACCACCACGGGTAAAGAGCACAGATACGCAGTATTTT. Its protein is CASSPPRVKSTDTQYF.

The chain has TRBV28 and TRBJ1-1, with 8 nucleotides matching TRBD1. Per the germline V gene, CDR1 is MDHEN and CDR2 is SYDVKM. This CDR3 contains 14 residues. V was pared by 3 bases and J by 6 bases, with 6 bases of the junction left unmatched. The CDR3 spells CASSLGRGRAEAFF. CDR3 bases: TGTGCCAGCAGTTTGGGCAGGGGGCGTGCTGAAGCTTTCTTT.

The rearrangement uses TRBV9 and TRBJ2-7; 14 nucleotides align to TRBD2. This CDR3 is 16 amino acids long. Germline-derived CDR1 and CDR2 are SGDLS and YYNGEE. With V trimmed by 3 bases and J by 1 base, 3 bases remained unmatched. Here the CDR3 reads CASSEGTSGSSYEQYF. The CDR3 DNA is TGTGCCAGCAGCGAGGGGACTAGCGGGAGTTCCTACGAGCAGTACTTC.

The chain employs TRBV7-2 and TRBJ2-7; 13 bases line up with TRBD2. CDR3 length: 16 residues. The V gene's germline CDR1 is SGHTA and CDR2 FQGNSA. Trimming cost V 3 bases and J 5 bases; bases outside gene matches: 7. CDR3 DNA: TGTGCCAGCAGCTTTGGACTAGCGGGAGTTTCCCACGAGCAGTACTTC. Translation: CASSFGLAGVSHEQYF. The complete variable domain, with remaining parts taken from reference TRBV7-2 and TRBJ2-7, reads GAGVSQSPSNKVTEKGKDVELRCDPISGHTALYWYRQSLGQGLEFLIYFQGNSAPDKSGLPSDRFSAERTGGSVSTLTIQRTQQEDSAVYLCASSFGLAGVSHEQYFGPGTRLTVT.

V and J are TRBV5-6 and TRBJ2-7; TRBD1 aligns across 7 bases. This CDR3 is 14 amino acids long. After removal of 3 bases from V and 3 bases from J, the junction contained 6 bases not matched to a gene. Germline lookup yields CDR1 SGHDT and CDR2 YYEEEE. CDR3 nucleotides: TGTGCCAGCAGCTCCCTACAGGGGATCTACGAGCAGTACTTC. Amino acid sequence: CASSSLQGIYEQYF.

The genes are TRBV30 and TRBJ2-1; 8 bases fit TRBD2. Germline-derived CDR1 and CDR2 are GTSNPN and SVGIG (reference sequence). This CDR3 contains 15 residues. Germline trimming cut 0 bases from V and 2 bases from J; bases unmatched to any gene: 3. The CDR3 here is CAWSVASGPYNEQFF. The CDR3 coding sequence is TGTGCCTGGAGTGTGGCTAGCGGGCCCTACAATGAGCAGTTCTTC.

The genes are TRBV29-1 and TRBJ1-1, with TRBD1 as a possible D gene (5 bases). This CDR3 spans 14 amino acids. V was shortened by 0 bases and J by 1 base, with 9 bases between the two germline ends. Germline V gives CDR1 SQVTM, CDR2 ANQGSEA. This CDR3 reads CSVEEDSWNTEAFF. In DNA, the CDR3 is TGCAGCGTTGAAGAAGACAGTTGGAACACTGAAGCTTTCTTT.

The chain recombines TRBV4-3 with TRBJ2-3; 13 positions match TRBD2. The CDR3 runs 18 residues. V shed 1 base, J shed 2 bases, and the junction held 6 bases outside the gene matches. Germline V gene sequence: CDR1 LGHNA, CDR2 YSLEER. The CDR3 sequence is CASSQARTSGRFTDTQYF. In nucleotides, the CDR3 is TGCGCCAGCAGCCAAGCCCGGACTAGCGGGAGATTCACAGATACGCAGTATTTT.

The chain recombines TRBV10-1 with TRBJ2-7; 8 nucleotides match TRBD1. Trimming removed 5 bases from V and 5 bases from J; junction bases left unmatched: 11. Germline V lookup: CDR1 WNHNN, CDR2 SYGVQD (reference sequence). The CDR3 has 15 residues. CDR3 protein: CASSNTGTGFNEQYF. The DNA for the CDR3 is TGCGCCAGCAGTAATACCGGGACAGGTTTCAACGAGCAGTACTTC.

The chain links TRBV11-2 to TRBJ1-2; D possibly corresponds to TRBD1 (5 bases). The V gene lost 3 bases and the J gene lost 3 bases, with 17 bases spanning the gap. Germline V CDR1 and CDR2: SGHAT, FQNNGV. The CDR3 totals 16 residues. CDR3 region: CASSFFDRRGDYGYTF. The CDR3 DNA reads as TGTGCCAGCAGCTTTTTCGATCGTAGGGGCGACTATGGCTACACCTTC.

The CDR3 here is CASSLTGGEGETQYF. CDR3 bases: TGCGCCAGCAGCTTGACAGGGGGCGAGGGGGAGACCCAGTACTTC. The J gene is TRBJ2-5, the V gene TRBV5-1; 9 positions match TRBD1. The germline V gene has CDR1 SGHRS and CDR2 YFSETQ. This CDR3 has 15 residues. V shed 1 base, J shed 5 bases, and the junction held 6 bases outside the gene matches.

V usage is TRBV4-3 and J usage is TRBJ1-4; 9 nucleotides line up with TRBD1. V lost 8 bases and J lost 7; bases outside the gene matches: 11. Germline CDR1 is LGHNA and CDR2 is YSLEER. The CDR3 contains 15 residues. As DNA, the CDR3 is TGCGCCAGCCACCCAACAGGGGGCATTGGTGAAAAACTGTTTTTT. This encodes CASHPTGGIGEKLFF.

The CDR3 nucleotides read TGTGCCAGCAGACTCCCTACGTACCAAGAGACCCAGTACTTC. Its translation is CASRLPTYQETQYF. V is TRBV5-8 and J is TRBJ2-5; no firm D call. The germline gives CDR1 SGHTS, CDR2 YDEGEE. The V end was cut by 5 bases, the J end by 0 bases, with 11 bases between. The CDR3 runs to 14 residues.

This clone has a handful of counts. The rearrangement joins TRBV7-2 to TRBJ1-5; D might be TRBD1 (6 bases). Per germline, CDR1 SGHTA and CDR2 FQGNSA. The V end lost 0 bases, the J end lost 7 bases, and 10 bases lay between the germline ends. The CDR3 is 14 residues long. The CDR3 DNA reads as TGTGCCAGCAGCTTAGCTAAGGGGGTGCAGCCCCAGCATTTT. This translates into CASSLAKGVQPQHF.

This chain connects TRBV7-8 to TRBJ2-5, with 14 bases identical to TRBD2. V gave up 3 bases and J gave up 5 bases; unmatched junction bases: 5. Germline CDR1 and CDR2: SGHVS and FQNEAQ. The CDR3 spans 16 residues. CDR3 nucleotides: TGTGCCAGCAGCTTTAGACTAGCGGGAGGGTGGGAGACCCAGTACTTC. Translating it yields CASSFRLAGGWETQYF.

The rearrangement links TRBV27 to TRBJ2-6; possibly TRBD2 for D (7 bases). This CDR3 spans 20 amino acids. V was clipped by 0 bases and J by 3 bases, with 21 bases between them. Germline-derived CDR1 and CDR2 are MNHEY and SMNVEV (reference sequence). The CDR3 region has the DNA TGTGCCAGCAGTTTATCGGGGGGGCGCGGACATACTGTTGGGGCCAACGTCCTGACTTTC. Amino acid sequence: CASSLSGGRGHTVGANVLTF.

This chain uses TRBV7-3 with TRBJ2-6; no reliable D call. The ends were cut back, 2 bases at V and 0 bases at J, with 8 bases in the middle. This CDR3 is 16 amino acids long. Germline V CDR1 and CDR2: SGHTA, FQGTGA. The CDR3 sequence is CASSLLSGSGANVLTF. The CDR3 bases are TGTGCCAGCAGCTTATTGTCGGGCTCTGGGGCCAACGTCCTGACTTTC.

This CDR3 reads CASSVQRSPRGNEQFF. CDR3 DNA: TGTGCCAGCAGCGTCCAGCGGTCCCCTCGAGGTAATGAGCAGTTCTTC. The chain carries TRBV7-3 and TRBJ2-1; TRBD2 is a possible D gene (5 bases). Deletions cut 5 bases from V and 7 bases from J, with 21 bases between. The CDR3 consists of 16 residues. In germline, CDR1 is SGHTA, CDR2 FQGTGA.

Note on this clone: This specimen includes other DNA sequences encoding the same CDR3. The chain combines TRBV28 with TRBJ2-5, with TRBD1 matching over 9 bases. J was trimmed by 5 bases and V by 1 base; bases with no gene match: 5. CDR1 and CDR2 from the germline V gene are MDHEN and SYDVKM. The CDR3 has 15 residues. As DNA, the CDR3 is TGTGCCAGCAGTTTATCGACAGGGGGAGGGGAGACCCAGTACTTC. It encodes CASSLSTGGGETQYF.

This chain links TRBV5-6 with TRBJ1-4; D is perhaps TRBD1 (6 bases). The CDR3 sequence is 17 residues long. Trimming pared 3 bases from V and 2 bases from J, leaving 17 bases between. Per the germline V gene, CDR1 is SGHDT and CDR2 is YYEEEE. CDR3 coding DNA: TGTGCCAGCAGCTCCCTCAACAGGGTTGTCACTAATGAAAAACTGTTTTTT. It yields the protein CASSSLNRVVTNEKLFF.